One T cell receptor (beta chain) is described in this entry. Its antigen is unidentified. The data stem from a study of CD4 T cells in relation to SARS-CoV-2 and coronaviruses. Study-wide context: ViraFEST: roughly ten-day antigen culture of PBMCs, then TCR beta CDR3 sequencing.

CDR1 is LGHNA and CDR2 is YNFKEQ in the germline V gene. The J segment lost 4 bases and the V segment lost 4 bases, leaving 16 bases of the junction unmatched. The CDR3 has 17 amino acids. Unexposed donor CD4+ T cells date from about 2011-2018, before the COVID-19 pandemic. The cells were cultured for under twelve days before CD4+ T cells were isolated. TCRdb's table, derived via immunoSEQ multiplex PCR, lists solely in-frame clones and lacks some. The sample carries 20,000 or so clones, about 81% recorded once. J is TRBJ2-7 and V is TRBV4-2; TRBD2 matches 7 bases. Sequencing was done on a sample of CD4+ T cells from PBMCs, cultured in vitro. This clonotype originated in a human donor in good health. CDR3 protein: CASSPALANGGGYEQYF. The CDR3 DNA reads TGTGCCAGCAGCCCCGCACTAGCGAACGGGGGTGGTTACGAGCAGTACTTC.